Presented here are 17 T cell receptor beta chains from one specimen sequenced in a study of T cell responses to AZD1222 COVID-19 vaccine. TCRdb's table, derived via immunoSEQ multiplex PCR, lists solely in-frame clones and lacks some. The top ten hold almost 9.5% of the sample, which has about 120,000 clones, approximately 83% seen once. This material consisted of peripheral blood, taken on day 0 of AZD1222 vaccination. The receptor source for this set is an adult in good health.

V usage is TRBV24-1 and J usage is TRBJ2-1; TRBD2 matches at 11 bases. Germline V gives CDR1 KGHDR, CDR2 SFDVKD. With V trimmed by 7 bases and J by 6 bases, 10 bases remained unmatched. The CDR3 has 16 residues. The CDR3 DNA sequence: TGTGCCACCAGCCCCGATAGCGGGAGGGAGGTCAATGAGCAGTTCTTC. Residues: CATSPDSGREVNEQFF.

The chain carries TRBV9 and TRBJ2-3, with TRBD2 identical over 12 bases. Germline V gives CDR1 SGDLS, CDR2 YYNGEE. This CDR3 is 17 amino acids long. J lost 11 bases, V lost 3 bases, and 16 bases had no gene match. In DNA, the CDR3 is TGTGCCAGCAGCGCCACCCAAGGAGGGACTAGCGGGCGAGAGCAGTATTTT. This encodes CASSATQGGTSGREQYF.

The V and J genes are TRBV7-8 and TRBJ2-5; D is unresolved. This CDR3 region has 11 residues. Trimming removed 5 bases at V and 3 bases at J, with 4 bases between. From germline, CDR1 is SGHVS and CDR2 FQNEAQ. CDR3 region: CASSQKETQYF. The CDR3 coding sequence is TGTGCCAGCAGCCAAAAAGAGACCCAGTACTTC.

The rearrangement uses TRBV11-2 and TRBJ2-7; 7 nucleotides align to TRBD2. Germline-derived CDR1 and CDR2 are SGHAT and FQNNGV. Germline trimming cut 5 bases from V and 5 bases from J; bases unmatched to any gene: 12. The CDR3 loop spans 15 amino acids. CDR3 sequence: CASSIDWGGPHEQYF. Written as DNA, the CDR3 is TGTGCCAGCAGCATCGATTGGGGGGGTCCCCACGAGCAGTACTTC.

This clone turned up a few times. The chain has TRBV30 and TRBJ2-7; TRBD1 agrees at 12 bases. Germline V gene data show CDR1 as GTSNPN and CDR2 as SVGIG (reference sequence). Losses at the gene ends were 0 bases for V and 8 bases for J; bases not matched to a gene: 8. The CDR3 sequence is 15 residues long. The CDR3 bases are TGTGCCTGGAGTGTCGGAGGGACAGGGGGCGCCCAGCAGTACTTC. Its translation is CAWSVGGTGGAQQYF.

In DNA, the CDR3 is TGTGCCAGCAGCTTGCCTCGGGGGCAGAACACCGGGGAGCTGTTTTTT. Residues: CASSLPRGQNTGELFF. This rearrangement joins TRBV5-4 to TRBJ2-2; D possibly uses TRBD1 or TRBD2 (6 bases each). V was cut by 1 base and J by 1 base, with 11 bases left in between. This CDR3 has 16 amino acids. The germline V gene has CDR1 SGHNT and CDR2 YYREEE (reference sequence).

This clone was detected a few times. The chain links TRBV19 to TRBJ1-2, with a possible D match to TRBD1 (5 bases). There are 15 residues in the CDR3. From germline, CDR1 is LNHDA and CDR2 SQIVND (reference sequence). Trimming left V 2 bases short and J 1 base short, with 11 bases between. The CDR3: CASSINPQVNYGYTF. The CDR3 DNA is TGTGCCAGTAGTATAAACCCACAGGTTAACTATGGCTACACCTTC.

This sequence joins TRBV30 and TRBJ2-7; the D is unclear. Trimming cost V 2 bases and J 3 bases, with 14 bases left between them. The CDR3 consists of 14 residues. Looked up from germline, CDR1 is GTSNPN and CDR2 is SVGIG (reference sequence). The CDR3 is CAWSIPVLGYEQYF. CDR3 bases: TGTGCCTGGAGTATCCCCGTGCTGGGCTACGAGCAGTACTTC.

This clone was observed a few times. The chain links TRBV30 to TRBJ1-3, with no clear D. The CDR3 length is 15 residues. Germline CDR1 is GTSNPN and CDR2 is SVGIG (reference sequence). Trimming stripped 2 bases from V and 2 bases from J, with 13 bases between. CDR3 coding DNA: TGTGCCTGGAGTCGTCTCCGGCTGACTGGAAACACCATATATTTT. Translating gives CAWSRLRLTGNTIYF.

This clone was detected a few times. This chain links TRBV27 with TRBJ2-3; 12 bases fit TRBD2. The V segment lost 4 bases and the J segment 1 base; nucleotides outside the gene matches: 3. Germline CDR1 is MNHEY and CDR2 is SMNVEV (reference sequence). The CDR3 has 16 residues. Here the CDR3 reads CASSSLAGGRTDTQYF. CDR3 in DNA: TGTGCCAGCAGTTCCCTAGCGGGAGGGCGCACAGATACGCAGTATTTT.

This clone has just a few counts. The chain joins TRBV15 to TRBJ2-7; 7 bases fit TRBD1. Trimming cost V 9 bases and J 3 bases; bases outside gene matches: 11. Germline-derived CDR1 and CDR2 are LNHNV and YYDKDF (reference sequence). The CDR3 runs to 14 residues. The CDR3, as DNA: TGTGCCACGGATATTGACAGGGAACTCTACGAGCAGTACTTC. It specifies CATDIDRELYEQYF.

The chain employs TRBV4-2 and TRBJ2-7; D unclear. Germline V gene lookup returns CDR1 LGHNA and CDR2 YNFKEQ. The germline V and J ends were trimmed by 4 bases and 0 bases, with 16 bases remaining between them. The CDR3 is made up of 16 amino acids. CDR3 sequence reads: CASSPAAGSLSYEQYF. The CDR3 bases are TGTGCCAGCAGCCCGGCTGCCGGGTCGCTCTCCTACGAGCAGTACTTC.

V usage is TRBV7-8 and J usage is TRBJ1-2; 10 bases match TRBD1. Germline CDR1 SGHVS, CDR2 FQNEAQ. This CDR3 region has 14 residues. After removal of 5 bases from V and 7 bases from J, the junction contained 7 bases not matched to a gene. CDR3 region: CASSPGTGELGYTF. CDR3 bases: TGTGCCAGCAGCCCGGGGACAGGGGAGCTTGGCTACACCTTC.

The table lists this clone with a few counts. V is TRBV3-1 (or the pseudogene TRBV3-2) and J is TRBJ2-1, with D possibly TRBD1 on 6 matching bases. This CDR3 comprises 15 residues. The germline V gene encodes CDR1 LGHDT and CDR2 YNNKEL (reference sequence). V lost 4 bases and J lost 1, with 11 bases in between. CDR3 region: CASSPGGQSYNEQFF. The CDR3 DNA sequence: TGTGCCAGCAGCCCCGGAGGACAGTCCTACAATGAGCAGTTCTTC.

This clone was picked up one time. V gene TRBV7-2 combines with J gene TRBJ2-7; 8 bases map to TRBD1. CDR3 length: 13 residues. Per the germline V gene, CDR1 is SGHTA and CDR2 is FQGNSA. The junction had 4 bases not matched to a gene; V was cut back by 4 bases and J by 5 bases. The CDR3 sequence is CASSSDRGDEQYF. The CDR3 DNA follows: TGTGCCAGCAGCTCCGACAGGGGTGACGAGCAGTACTTC.

This clone turned up a few times. This chain links TRBV7-2 with TRBJ2-7, with D possibly being TRBD1 (6 bases). This CDR3 spans 14 amino acids. Germline lookup yields CDR1 SGHTA and CDR2 FQGNSA. Trimming took 4 bases from V and 2 from J, leaving 12 bases between them. CDR3 sequence: CASSSDYRAYEQYF. CDR3 in DNA: TGTGCCAGCAGCTCAGACTACAGGGCCTACGAGCAGTACTTC.

This clone has only one observation. This chain connects TRBV24-1 to TRBJ2-6; D uncertain. The germline CDR1 and CDR2 sequences are KGHDR and SFDVKD. The CDR3 totals 14 residues. V gave up 4 bases and J gave up 0 bases, with 3 bases separating them. The CDR3 reads CATSESSGANVLTF. CDR3 in DNA: TGTGCCACCAGTGAAAGCTCTGGGGCCAACGTCCTGACTTTC.